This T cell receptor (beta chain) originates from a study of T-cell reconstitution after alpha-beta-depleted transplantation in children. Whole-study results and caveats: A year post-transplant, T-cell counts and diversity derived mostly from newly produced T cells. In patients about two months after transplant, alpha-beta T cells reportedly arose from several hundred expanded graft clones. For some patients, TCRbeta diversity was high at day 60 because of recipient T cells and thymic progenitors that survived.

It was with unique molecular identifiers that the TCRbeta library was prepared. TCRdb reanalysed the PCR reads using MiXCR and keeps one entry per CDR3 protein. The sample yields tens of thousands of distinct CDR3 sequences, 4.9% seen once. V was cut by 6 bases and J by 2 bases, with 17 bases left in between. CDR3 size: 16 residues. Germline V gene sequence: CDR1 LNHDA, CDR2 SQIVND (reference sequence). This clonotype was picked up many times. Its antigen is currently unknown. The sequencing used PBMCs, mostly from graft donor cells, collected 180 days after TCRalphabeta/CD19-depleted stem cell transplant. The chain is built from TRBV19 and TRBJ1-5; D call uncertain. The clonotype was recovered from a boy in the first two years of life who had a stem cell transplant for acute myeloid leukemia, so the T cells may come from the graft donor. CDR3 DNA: TGTGCCAGTAGCTCGTCGGCCCAGAGGGGCAATCAGCCCCAGCATTTT. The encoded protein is CASSSSAQRGNQPQHF.